This T cell receptor beta chain was sequenced in a study of beta chain features in type 1 diabetes. Notes on the study in general: Possibly, sequencing cDNA over-represented cells that had high TCR expression levels. Lower insertion and higher deletion counts appeared at VDJ junctions in type 1 diabetes patients.

As every portion of the isolated RNA was reverse transcribed, the sequencing read expressed TCRB transcripts. Libraries were prepared by immunoSEQ multiplex PCR; TCRdb keeps only in-frame clonotypes and omits some of them. This sample has 450,000 to 550,000 clones; about 30% occur once, and the top ten carry roughly 0.06%. A word on this clone: Its antigen is not identified.

Germline lookup yields CDR1 SQVTM and CDR2 ANQGSEA. V was pared by 5 bases and J by 2 bases, with 3 bases of the junction left unmatched. The CDR3 spans 13 residues. Sequencing was carried out using naive CD4+ T cells from blood. The sequence derives from a man aged 18-30 years in good health. The chain has TRBV29-1 and TRBJ1-3; 7 nucleotides agree with TRBD1. CDR3 nucleotide sequence: TGCAGCGTTCCCGGGACAGCTGGAAACACCATATATTTT. Its protein product is CSVPGTAGNTIYF.